This T cell receptor (beta chain) was obtained from a study of cytomegalovirus exposure and HLA in healthy donors. The primer mix had 60 Vbeta and 13 Jbeta primers. TCRdb keeps only in-frame clones here, not all; method: immunoSEQ multiplex PCR. This table holds about 73,000 clones, 75% found once. CDR1 SGHNT and CDR2 YENEEA come from the germline V gene. The CDR3 is 13 amino acids. The V gene lost 5 bases and the J gene lost 0 bases, with 8 bases spanning the gap. A word on this clone: The target antigen is unknown.

Study results and caveats: A later analysis reportedly identified an Asian-associated ancestry cluster as carrying fewer N-insertions than the roughly 670-donor mean.

This receptor was obtained from a man between 70 and 80 years old in good health and CMV-seronegative. The rearrangement joins TRBV11-3 to TRBJ2-7; D gene ambiguous. The sample consisted of PBMCs. The CDR3 DNA reads TGTGCCAGCAGCCGTGGTAGCTCCTACGAGCAGTACTTC. Its translation is CASSRGSSYEQYF.